Below are 16 T cell receptor beta chains sequenced from a single sample in a study of vaccination and CD4 T cells after COVID-19. The treatment: approximately 11-day PBMC culture with coronavirus spike peptide pools or control peptides (ViraFEST assay). The unexposed donor provided CD4+ T cells, which were taken before the COVID-19 pandemic (2011-2018). The Oncomine TCR Beta short-read assay was what sequenced the DNA obtained from cultured CD4+ T cells. TCRdb called the PCR reads again in MiXCR, with one record for every CDR3 protein. The sample has roughly 3,500 distinct CDR3 sequences, around 24% seen once; the top ten hold under 30%. Their antigens are not known. Material: CD4+ T cells from blood, cultured in vitro. These receptors were obtained from a human donor in good health.

This clonotype is medium-sized by share. The rearrangement uses TRBV20-1 and TRBJ1-2; D may be TRBD1 (5 bases). Trimming stripped 6 bases from V and 4 bases from J, with 12 bases between. The CDR3 totals 12 residues. The V gene's germline CDR1 is DFQATT and CDR2 SNEGSKA (reference sequence). The CDR3 nucleotides read TGCAGTGCCGGCCAGGGAGGCTATGGCTACACCTTC. Translated: CSAGQGGYGYTF.

V and J are TRBV19 and TRBJ2-7, with no clear D. Looked up from germline, CDR1 is LNHDA and CDR2 is SQIVND (reference sequence). The CDR3 has 15 amino acids. V lost 3 bases to trimming and J lost 3 bases, with 15 bases between them. CDR3 bases: TGTGCCAGTAGTATCGGTGGCAGTAAAAGCTACGAGCAGTACTTC. This encodes CASSIGGSKSYEQYF. The full variable domain, rest sourced from reference TRBV19 and TRBJ2-7, is DGGITQSPKYLFRKEGQNVTLSCEQNLNHDAMYWYRQDPGQGLRLIYYSQIVNDFQKGDIAEGYSVSREKKESFPLTVTSAQKNPTAFYLCASSIGGSKSYEQYFGPGTRLTVT.

This clonotype was seen a few times. For the CDR3, the DNA is TGCGCCAGCAGCTTCGATGGCTCCTACAATGAGCAGTTCTTC. Translating it yields CASSFDGSYNEQFF. J is TRBJ2-1 and V is TRBV5-1, with unresolved D. Germline loops: CDR1 SGHRS, CDR2 YFSETQ. The V end lost 2 bases, the J end lost 0 bases, and 6 bases lay between the germline ends. This CDR3 is 14 amino acids long.

This clonotype was detected a few times. The chain has TRBV15 and TRBJ2-3, with 10 bases lining up with TRBD1. V lost 1 base and J lost 2; bases outside the gene matches: 6. The CDR3 loop spans 17 amino acids. CDR1 is LNHNV and CDR2 is YYDKDF in the germline V gene (reference sequence). CDR3 coding DNA: TGTGCCACCAGCAGAGCCCCCCGACAGGGGGCCACAGATACGCAGTATTTT. This sequence encodes CATSRAPRQGATDTQYF.

This clonotype occurred a few times. V gene TRBV20-1 combines with J gene TRBJ2-5; no reliable D call. The CDR3 consists of 12 residues. Germline CDR1 is DFQATT and CDR2 is SNEGSKA (reference sequence). V was cut by 3 bases and J by 0 bases, with 5 bases left in between. The CDR3 region is CSARGYQETQYF. The CDR3 DNA is TGCAGTGCTAGGGGGTACCAAGAGACCCAGTACTTC.

This clonotype is judged medium-sized. The chain has TRBV20-1 and TRBJ2-2, with 11 bases identical to TRBD2. Per the germline V gene, CDR1 is DFQATT and CDR2 is SNEGSKA (reference sequence). The CDR3 is 17 residues long. V lost 1 base to trimming and J lost 6 bases; unmatched junction nucleotides: 10. The CDR3 DNA sequence: TGCAGTGCTAGAGCATTAGCGGGGGGGCTTAAGGCCGGGGAGCTGTTTTTT. It yields the protein CSARALAGGLKAGELFF.

The V and J genes are TRBV6-2 or TRBV6-3 and TRBJ2-1, with 13 positions matching TRBD2. Germline V CDR1 and CDR2: MNHEY, SVGEGT. The V gene end was trimmed by 2 bases and the J gene end by 10 bases; junction bases not matched to a gene: 8. The CDR3 is 16 amino acids. CDR3 sequence reads: CASSYPGLAGSVEQFF. The DNA of the CDR3 is TGTGCCAGCAGTTACCCGGGACTAGCGGGGTCAGTGGAGCAGTTCTTC.

This clonotype was detected only a few times. The chain links TRBV28 to TRBJ1-5; D might be TRBD1 (5 bases). The CDR3 totals 12 residues. V dropped 10 bases and J dropped 5 bases, with 12 bases sitting between them. Per the germline V gene, CDR1 is MDHEN and CDR2 is SYDVKM. CDR3 residues: CATSGEDQPQHF. The CDR3 coding sequence is TGTGCCACCTCGGGGGAGGATCAGCCCCAGCATTTT.

Only a few counts were recorded for this clonotype. This chain links TRBV20-1 with TRBJ1-1, with D unclear. The CDR3 runs 13 residues. The germline gives CDR1 DFQATT, CDR2 SNEGSKA (reference sequence). The V gene lost 3 bases and the J gene lost 4 bases, with 12 bases spanning the gap. The CDR3 nucleotides are TGCAGTGCTAGGGACTCGAAGGGCACTGAAGCTTTCTTT. It codes for CSARDSKGTEAFF.

This clonotype was counted a few times. V and J are TRBV20-1 and TRBJ1-3; D is possibly TRBD1 (6 bases). The germline V and J ends were trimmed by 1 base and 0 bases, with 13 bases remaining between them. The CDR3 spans 16 residues. Looked up from germline, CDR1 is DFQATT and CDR2 is SNEGSKA (reference sequence). The CDR3 DNA follows: TGCAGTGCTAGAGGGGGGCGGATTTTCTCTGGAAACACCATATATTTT. Translated: CSARGGRIFSGNTIYF.

The chain couples TRBV9 to TRBJ1-5; possibly TRBD1 for D (6 bases). The CDR3 length is 15 residues. V was cut by 3 bases and J by 2 bases, with 12 bases left in between. Germline V CDR1 and CDR2: SGDLS, YYNGEE. CDR3 nucleotides: TGTGCCAGCAGCGAGGGTAGACAGGGCAATCAGCCCCAGCATTTT. Amino acids: CASSEGRQGNQPQHF.

This clonotype occurred a few times. The V call is TRBV6-2 or TRBV6-3, the J call TRBJ1-6; D is unresolved. V lost 6 bases and J 12 bases, leaving 12 bases between the germline ends. The CDR3 has 12 amino acids. CDR1 and CDR2 (germline): MNHEY, SVGEGT. The chain's CDR3 is CASSARDEPLHF. CDR3 DNA: TGTGCCAGCAGCGCTCGGGATGAACCCCTCCACTTT.

This clonotype is termed medium-sized (0.01 to 0.1%). CDR3 bases: TGTGCCAGCAGCTGGACAGGCTATGGCTACACCTTC. Protein sequence: CASSWTGYGYTF. This sequence joins TRBV7-9 and TRBJ1-2; 7 positions agree with TRBD1. The V and J ends lost 4 bases and 4 bases, in that order; junction bases with no gene match: 0. This CDR3 spans 12 amino acids. Germline loops: CDR1 SEHNR, CDR2 FQNEAQ (reference sequence).

CDR3 amino acids: CAWSGGMDQPQHF. In DNA, the CDR3 is TGTGCCTGGAGTGGGGGGATGGATCAGCCCCAGCATTTT. This rearrangement joins TRBV30 to TRBJ1-5; D possibly corresponds to TRBD1 (5 bases). Germline assignment: CDR1 GTSNPN and CDR2 SVGIG (reference sequence). With 1 base removed from V and 5 bases from J, the gap between germline ends came to 9 bases. This CDR3 has 13 residues.

This clonotype was detected a few times. The J gene is TRBJ2-7, the V gene TRBV20-1, with 7 bases aligning to TRBD2. CDR3 length: 15 residues. V lost 6 bases, J lost 0 bases, and 11 bases stayed unmatched. From germline, CDR1 is DFQATT and CDR2 SNEGSKA (reference sequence). This chain's CDR3 is CSAREGTTSSYEQYF. The CDR3 DNA is TGCAGTGCCCGAGAGGGGACTACGAGCTCCTACGAGCAGTACTTC.

This chain uses TRBV11-2 with TRBJ2-1; 9 bases align to TRBD2. Germline CDR1 and CDR2: SGHAT and FQNNGV. V was pared by 5 bases and J by 1 base, with 6 bases of the junction left unmatched. The CDR3 loop spans 16 amino acids. The CDR3: CASSRSGGLSYNEQFF. The CDR3 region has the DNA TGTGCCAGCAGCCGTAGCGGGGGATTATCCTACAATGAGCAGTTCTTC.